The 2 T cell receptor beta chains below were found in one sample sequenced in a study of immune heterogeneity within non-small cell lung tumors. The authors amplified TCR beta CDR3 by multiplex PCR with 32 V and 13 J primers. TCRdb analysed the multiplex PCR reads with MiXCR anew, one entry per CDR3 protein. This sample has roughly 15,000 distinct CDR3 sequences; 30% occur once, and the top ten carry about 15%. Genomic DNA extracted from bulk tumor tissue served as template. A total of about 550 ng was used per sample. Surgeons took several biopsies per primary tumor, spaced far apart, during surgery. Before undergoing curative surgery, patients had newly diagnosed non-small cell lung cancer that was untreated. Input material: lung tumor tissue. Receptors originate from a woman aged 45-65 years with non-small cell lung cancer.

Regarding this clonotype: A much larger clonotype is one base distant, so this may be a read error. The CDR3 protein is CSVRAAPGQPQHF. CDR3 bases: TGCAGTGTGAGGGCCGCCCCCGGCCAGCCCCAGCATTTT. J is TRBJ1-5 and V is TRBV20-1, with D hard to call. V lost 7 bases and J lost 7, with 17 bases in between. This CDR3 is 13 amino acids long. From germline, CDR1 is DFQATT and CDR2 SNEGSKA (reference sequence).

This clonotype was counted only a few times. V and J are TRBV10-3 and TRBJ1-4; TRBD1 is a possible D gene (5 bases). The germline V gene has CDR1 ENHRY and CDR2 SYGVKD. The CDR3 consists of 17 residues. V gave up 3 bases and J gave up 4 bases, with 18 bases separating them. Here the CDR3 DNA reads TGTGCCATCAGTGAAGGAGTCACCGGGGGTGGTAATGAAAAACTGTTTTTT. Protein product: CAISEGVTGGGNEKLFF.